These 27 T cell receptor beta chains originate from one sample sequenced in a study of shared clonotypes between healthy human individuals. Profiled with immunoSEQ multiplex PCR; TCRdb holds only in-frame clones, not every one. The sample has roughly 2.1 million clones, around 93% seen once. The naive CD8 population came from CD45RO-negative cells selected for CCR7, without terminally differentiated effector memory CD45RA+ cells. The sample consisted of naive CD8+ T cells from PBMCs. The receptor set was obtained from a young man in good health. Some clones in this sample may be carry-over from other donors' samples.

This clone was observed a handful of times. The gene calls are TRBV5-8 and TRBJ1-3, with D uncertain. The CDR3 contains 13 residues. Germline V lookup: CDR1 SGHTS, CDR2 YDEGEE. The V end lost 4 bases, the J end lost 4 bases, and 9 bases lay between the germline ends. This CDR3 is CASSPVRGNTIYF. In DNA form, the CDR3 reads TGTGCCAGCAGCCCGGTGCGGGGAAACACCATATATTTT. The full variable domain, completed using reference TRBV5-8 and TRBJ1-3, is EAGVTQSPTHLIKTRGQQATLRCSPISGHTSVYWYQQALGLGLQFLLWYDEGEERNRGNFPPRFSGRQFPNYSSELNVNALELEDSALYLCASSPVRGNTIYFGEGSWLTVV.

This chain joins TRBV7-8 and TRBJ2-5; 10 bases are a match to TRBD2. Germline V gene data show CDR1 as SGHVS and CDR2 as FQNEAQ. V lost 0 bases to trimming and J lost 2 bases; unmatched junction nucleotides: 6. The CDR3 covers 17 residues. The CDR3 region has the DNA TGTGCCAGCAGCTTAGCGCTAATAGCGGGAGGTCAAGAGACCCAGTACTTC. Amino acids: CASSLALIAGGQETQYF.

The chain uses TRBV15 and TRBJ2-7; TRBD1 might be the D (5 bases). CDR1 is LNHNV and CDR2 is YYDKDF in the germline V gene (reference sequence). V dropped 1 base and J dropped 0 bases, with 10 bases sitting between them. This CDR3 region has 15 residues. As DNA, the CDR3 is TGTGCCACCAGCAGAGGAGCAGGGATCTCCTACGAGCAGTACTTC. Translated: CATSRGAGISYEQYF.

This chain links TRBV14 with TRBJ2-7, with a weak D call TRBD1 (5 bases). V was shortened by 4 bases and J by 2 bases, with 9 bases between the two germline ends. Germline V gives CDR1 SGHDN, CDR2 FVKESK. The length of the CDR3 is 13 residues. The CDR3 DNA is TGTGCCAGCAGCCCTACAGGAGCCTACGAGCAGTACTTC. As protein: CASSPTGAYEQYF. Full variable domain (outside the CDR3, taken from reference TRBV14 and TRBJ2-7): EAGVTQFPSHSVIEKGQTVTLRCDPISGHDNLYWYRRVMGKEIKFLLHFVKESKQDESGMPNNRFLAERTGGTYSTLKVQPAELEDSGVYFCASSPTGAYEQYFGPGTRLTVT.

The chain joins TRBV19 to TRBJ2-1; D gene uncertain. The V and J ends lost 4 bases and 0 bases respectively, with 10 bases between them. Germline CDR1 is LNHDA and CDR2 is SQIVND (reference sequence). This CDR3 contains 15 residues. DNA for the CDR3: TGTGCCAGTAGTACCAGGTCCCTCTCCTACAATGAGCAGTTCTTC. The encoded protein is CASSTRSLSYNEQFF.

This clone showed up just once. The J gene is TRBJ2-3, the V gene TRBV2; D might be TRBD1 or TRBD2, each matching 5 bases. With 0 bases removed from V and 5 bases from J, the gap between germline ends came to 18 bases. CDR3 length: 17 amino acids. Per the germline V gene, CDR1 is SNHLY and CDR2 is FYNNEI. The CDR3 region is CASSEADGDPPGDTQYF. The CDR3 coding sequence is TGTGCCAGCAGTGAAGCGGATGGGGACCCACCCGGAGATACGCAGTATTTT.

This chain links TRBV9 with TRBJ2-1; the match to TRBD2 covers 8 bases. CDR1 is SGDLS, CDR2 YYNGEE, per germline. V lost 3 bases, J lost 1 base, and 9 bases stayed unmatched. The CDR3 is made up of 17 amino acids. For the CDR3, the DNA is TGTGCCAGCAGCGCAAGGTACGGGAGGGCTTCCTACAATGAGCAGTTCTTC. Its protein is CASSARYGRASYNEQFF.

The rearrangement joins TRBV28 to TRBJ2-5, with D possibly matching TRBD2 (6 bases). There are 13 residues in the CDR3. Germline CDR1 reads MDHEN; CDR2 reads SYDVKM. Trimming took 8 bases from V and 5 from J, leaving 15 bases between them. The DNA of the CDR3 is TGTGCCAGCGCTTGGGGAGGAGGGGAGACCCAGTACTTC. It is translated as CASAWGGGETQYF.

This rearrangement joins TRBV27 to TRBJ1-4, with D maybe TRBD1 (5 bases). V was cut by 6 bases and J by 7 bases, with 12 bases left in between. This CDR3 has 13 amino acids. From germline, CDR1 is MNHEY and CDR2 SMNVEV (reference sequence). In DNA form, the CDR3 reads TGTGCCAGCAGGCCGTGGGGGTCTGAAAAACTGTTTTTT. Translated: CASRPWGSEKLFF. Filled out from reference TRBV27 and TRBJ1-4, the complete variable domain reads EAQVTQNPRYLITVTGKKLTVTCSQNMNHEYMSWYRQDPGLGLRQIYYSMNVEVTDKGDVPEGYKVSRKEKRNFPLILESPSPNQTSLYFCASRPWGSEKLFFGSGTQLSVL.

CDR3 DNA: TGCGCCAGCAGCTTGGTCCCCGGGACAATCTACGAGCAGTACTTC. Its protein product is CASSLVPGTIYEQYF. V is TRBV5-1 and J is TRBJ2-7, with a tentative D call TRBD1 (6 bases). V was shortened by 0 bases and J by 3 bases, with 13 bases between the two germline ends. Germline loops: CDR1 SGHRS, CDR2 YFSETQ. The CDR3 is 15 amino acids.

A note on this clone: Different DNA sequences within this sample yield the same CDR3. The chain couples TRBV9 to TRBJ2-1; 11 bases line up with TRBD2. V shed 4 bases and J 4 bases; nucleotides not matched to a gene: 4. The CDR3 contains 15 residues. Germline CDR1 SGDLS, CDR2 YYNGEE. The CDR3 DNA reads TGTGCCAGCAGCCTGGGACTAGCGGTGTACAATGAGCAGTTCTTC. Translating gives CASSLGLAVYNEQFF. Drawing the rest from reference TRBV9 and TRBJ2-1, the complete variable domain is DSGVTQTPKHLITATGQRVTLRCSPRSGDLSVYWYQQSLDQGLQFLIQYYNGEERAKGNILERFSAQQFPDLHSELNLSSLELGDSALYFCASSLGLAVYNEQFFGPGTRLTVL.

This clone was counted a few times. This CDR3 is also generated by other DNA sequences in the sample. Here the CDR3 reads CASSIGTYTEAFF. The CDR3 DNA sequence: TGTGCCAGTAGTATAGGGACCTACACTGAAGCTTTCTTT. This chain joins TRBV19 and TRBJ1-1, with unresolved D. The germline gives CDR1 LNHDA, CDR2 SQIVND (reference sequence). Trimming shortened V by 1 base and J by 3 bases, and 6 bases separated the two germline ends. The CDR3 length is 13 residues.

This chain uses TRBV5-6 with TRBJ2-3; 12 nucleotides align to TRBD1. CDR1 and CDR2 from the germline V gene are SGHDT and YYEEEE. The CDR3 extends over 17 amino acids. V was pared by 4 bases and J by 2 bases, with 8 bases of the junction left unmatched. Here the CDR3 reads CASSGTGGAGATDTQYF. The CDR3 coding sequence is TGTGCCAGCAGCGGGACAGGGGGCGCGGGGGCCACAGATACGCAGTATTTT.

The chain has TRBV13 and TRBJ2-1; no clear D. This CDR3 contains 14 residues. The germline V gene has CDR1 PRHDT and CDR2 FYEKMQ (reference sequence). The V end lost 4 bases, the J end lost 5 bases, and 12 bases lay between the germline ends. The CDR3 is CASSWTDSNNEQFF. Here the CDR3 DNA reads TGTGCCAGCAGCTGGACCGACTCGAACAATGAGCAGTTCTTC.

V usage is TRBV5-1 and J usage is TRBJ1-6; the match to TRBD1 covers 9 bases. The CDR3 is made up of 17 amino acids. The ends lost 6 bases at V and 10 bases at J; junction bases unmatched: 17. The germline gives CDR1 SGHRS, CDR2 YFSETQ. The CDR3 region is CASNRDRDKGSPSPLHF. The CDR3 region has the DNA TGCGCCAGCAACCGGGACAGGGACAAGGGGTCACCATCACCCCTCCACTTT. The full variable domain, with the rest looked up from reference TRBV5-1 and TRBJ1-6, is KAGVTQTPRYLIKTRGQQVTLSCSPISGHRSVSWYQQTPGQGLQFLFEYFSETQRNKGNFPGRFSGRQFSNSRSEMNVSTLELGDSALYLCASNRDRDKGSPSPLHFGNGTRLTVT.

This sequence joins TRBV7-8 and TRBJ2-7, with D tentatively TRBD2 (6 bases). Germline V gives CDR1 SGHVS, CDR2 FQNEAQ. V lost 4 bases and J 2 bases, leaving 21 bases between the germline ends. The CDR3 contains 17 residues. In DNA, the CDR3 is TGTGCCAGCAGCTCCTTCGGGAGCTACAAGGGGCCCTACGAGCAGTACTTC. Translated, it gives CASSSFGSYKGPYEQYF.

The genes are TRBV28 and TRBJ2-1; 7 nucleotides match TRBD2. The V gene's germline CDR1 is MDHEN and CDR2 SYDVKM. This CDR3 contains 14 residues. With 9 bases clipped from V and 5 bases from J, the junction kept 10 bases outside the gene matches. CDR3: CARSYSLADNEQFF. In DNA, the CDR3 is TGTGCCAGATCATATTCCCTAGCGGACAATGAGCAGTTCTTC.

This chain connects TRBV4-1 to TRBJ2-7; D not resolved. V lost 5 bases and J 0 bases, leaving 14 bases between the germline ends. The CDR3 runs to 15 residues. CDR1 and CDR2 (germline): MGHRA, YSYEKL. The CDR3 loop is CASSENHAISYEQYF. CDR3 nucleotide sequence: TGCGCCAGCAGCGAGAATCACGCAATCTCCTACGAGCAGTACTTC.

CDR3 sequence reads: CASSSPGTNSYEQYF. CDR3 nucleotide sequence: TGTGCCAGCAGTTCGCCGGGGACTAATTCCTACGAGCAGTACTTC. The chain combines TRBV27 with TRBJ2-7; 7 bases fit TRBD2. Trimming at V came to 4 bases and at J to 1 base, leaving 7 bases not matched to a gene. The germline V gene has CDR1 MNHEY and CDR2 SMNVEV (reference sequence). The CDR3 is 15 amino acids.

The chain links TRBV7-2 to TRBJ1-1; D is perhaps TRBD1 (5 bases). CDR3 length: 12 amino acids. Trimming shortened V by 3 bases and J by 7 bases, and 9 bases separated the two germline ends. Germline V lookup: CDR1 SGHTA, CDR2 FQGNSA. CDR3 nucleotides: TGTGCCAGCAGCTTCCGGGGGAGTGAAGCTTTCTTT. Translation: CASSFRGSEAFF.

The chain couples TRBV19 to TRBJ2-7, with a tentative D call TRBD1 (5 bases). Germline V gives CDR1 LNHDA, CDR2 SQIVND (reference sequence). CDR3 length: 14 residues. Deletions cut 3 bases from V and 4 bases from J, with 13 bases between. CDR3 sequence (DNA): TGTGCCAGTAGTATCAGGGCTAGTCGTTACGAGCAGTACTTC. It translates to CASSIRASRYEQYF.

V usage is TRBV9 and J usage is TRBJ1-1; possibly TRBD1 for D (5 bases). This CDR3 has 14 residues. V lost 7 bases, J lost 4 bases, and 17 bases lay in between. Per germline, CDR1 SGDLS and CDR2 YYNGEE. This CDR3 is CASGEGGAGTEAFF. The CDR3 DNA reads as TGTGCCAGCGGCGAGGGAGGGGCGGGCACTGAAGCTTTCTTT.

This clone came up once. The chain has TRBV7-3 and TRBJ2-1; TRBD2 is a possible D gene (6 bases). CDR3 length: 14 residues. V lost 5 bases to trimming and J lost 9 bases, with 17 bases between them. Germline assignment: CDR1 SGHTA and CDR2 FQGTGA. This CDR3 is CASSHAGGFGEQFF. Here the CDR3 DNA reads TGTGCCAGCAGCCACGCTGGGGGGTTCGGTGAGCAGTTCTTC.

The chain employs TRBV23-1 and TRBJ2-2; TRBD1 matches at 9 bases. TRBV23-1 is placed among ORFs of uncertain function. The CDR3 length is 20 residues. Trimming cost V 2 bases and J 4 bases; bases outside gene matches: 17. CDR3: CASSQPIDRDRERGTGELFF. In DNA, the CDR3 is TGCGCCAGCAGTCAACCAATCGACCGGGACAGGGAACGGGGCACCGGGGAGCTGTTTTTT.

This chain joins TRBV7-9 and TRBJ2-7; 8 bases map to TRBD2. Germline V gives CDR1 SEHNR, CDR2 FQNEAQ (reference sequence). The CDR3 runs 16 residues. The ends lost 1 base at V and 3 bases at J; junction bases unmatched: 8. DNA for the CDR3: TGTGCCAGCAGCTTAGGACTAGCGAGAGACTTCTACGAGCAGTACTTC. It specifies CASSLGLARDFYEQYF. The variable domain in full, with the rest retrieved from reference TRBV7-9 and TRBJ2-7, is DTGVSQNPRHKITKRGQNVTFRCDPISEHNRLYWYRQTLGQGPEFLTYFQNEAQLEKSRLLSDRFSAERPKGSFSTLEIQRTEQGDSAMYLCASSLGLARDFYEQYFGPGTRLTVT.

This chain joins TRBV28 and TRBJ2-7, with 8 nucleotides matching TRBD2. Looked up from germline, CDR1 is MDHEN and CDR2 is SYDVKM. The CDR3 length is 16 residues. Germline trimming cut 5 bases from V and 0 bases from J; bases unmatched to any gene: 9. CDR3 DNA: TGTGCCAGCAGTCGAGGTAGCGGGGTAAGCTCCTACGAGCAGTACTTC. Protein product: CASSRGSGVSSYEQYF. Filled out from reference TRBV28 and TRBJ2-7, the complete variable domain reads DVKVTQSSRYLVKRTGEKVFLECVQDMDHENMFWYRQDPGLGLRLIYFSYDVKMKEKGDIPEGYSVSREKKERFSLILESASTNQTSMYLCASSRGSGVSSYEQYFGPGTRLTVT.

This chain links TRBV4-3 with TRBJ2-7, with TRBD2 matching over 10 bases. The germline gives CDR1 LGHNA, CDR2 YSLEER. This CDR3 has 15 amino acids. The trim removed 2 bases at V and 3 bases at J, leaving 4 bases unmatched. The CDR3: CASSQTLAGYYEQYF. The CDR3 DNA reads TGCGCCAGCAGCCAAACACTAGCGGGATACTACGAGCAGTACTTC.